This passage covers 21 T cell receptor beta chains from one sample sequenced in a study of radiotherapy plus CTLA-4 blockade in lung cancer. Measured with immunoSEQ multiplex PCR; TCRdb has only the in-frame clones, and not every one. The sample carries around 40,000 clones, approximately 86% recorded once. Sequencing used peripheral blood, obtained from a patient treated with radiotherapy plus ipilimumab. These receptors all stem from a human donor with non-small cell lung cancer whose response to radiotherapy plus ipilimumab could not be evaluated.

This CDR3 reads CASSASPDRVTFF. Here the CDR3 DNA reads TGTGCCAGCAGCGCCAGTCCGGACAGGGTAACTTTCTTT. The rearrangement links TRBV6-1 to TRBJ1-1; TRBD1 aligns across 8 bases. V lost 6 bases, J lost 12 bases, and 12 bases stayed unmatched. There are 13 residues in the CDR3. In germline, CDR1 is MNHNS, CDR2 SASEGT.

This chain links TRBV19 with TRBJ2-7; D possibly corresponds to TRBD1 (5 bases). The CDR3 is made up of 13 amino acids. V was clipped by 6 bases and J by 1 base, with 10 bases between them. CDR1 and CDR2 from the germline V gene are LNHDA and SQIVND (reference sequence). The DNA of the CDR3 is TGTGCCAGTAGACTCGGACATTCCTACGAGCAGTACTTC. It is translated as CASRLGHSYEQYF.

V is TRBV27 and J is TRBJ2-7, with 9 bases identical to TRBD1. The CDR3 runs to 15 residues. J gave up 5 bases and V 5 bases, and 10 bases lay outside the gene matches. From germline, CDR1 is MNHEY and CDR2 SMNVEV (reference sequence). CDR3 nucleotides: TGTGCCAGCAGTCTTCTTGGGACAGGGAGAGACGAGCAGTACTTC. It codes for CASSLLGTGRDEQYF.

The CDR3 reads CASSPSGTEAFF. Written as DNA, the CDR3 is TGTGCCAGCAGTCCTAGTGGGACTGAAGCTTTCTTT. The V gene is TRBV6-1, the J gene TRBJ1-1; D is ambiguous. The CDR3 has 12 residues. The V and J ends lost 5 bases and 5 bases respectively, with 9 bases between them. Germline V lookup: CDR1 MNHNS, CDR2 SASEGT.

This sequence joins TRBV6-6 and TRBJ2-5; perhaps TRBD2 as D (6 bases). CDR1 is MNHNY, CDR2 SVGAGI, per germline (reference sequence). CDR3 length equals 14 residues. Trimming removed 5 bases from V and 1 base from J, with 11 bases in between. CDR3 loop: CASSKEGSQETQYF. As DNA, the CDR3 is TGTGCCAGCAGTAAGGAGGGTAGCCAAGAGACCCAGTACTTC.

This clone occurred once. J is TRBJ1-4 and V is TRBV2; no firm D call. Trimming pared 4 bases from V and 0 bases from J, leaving 9 bases between. CDR1 and CDR2 (germline): SNHLY, FYNNEI. The CDR3 covers 15 residues. CDR3 region: CASSGREATNEKLFF. In DNA, the CDR3 is TGTGCCAGCAGTGGGAGGGAGGCAACTAATGAAAAACTGTTTTTT.

This chain links TRBV29-1 with TRBJ2-3; tentatively, D is TRBD1 (7 bases). The germline V and J ends were trimmed by 7 bases and 2 bases, with 16 bases remaining between them. Germline V gene sequence: CDR1 SQVTM, CDR2 ANQGSEA. The CDR3 is 14 amino acids. CDR3 region: CSAGGRKTTDTQYF. Written as DNA, the CDR3 is TGCAGCGCAGGGGGGAGGAAGACCACAGATACGCAGTATTTT.

This clone has more than one count but fewer than ten. The chain combines TRBV10-3 with TRBJ2-1; 11 bases map to TRBD2. The CDR3 has 16 residues. V lost 6 bases, J lost 8 bases, and 12 bases stayed unmatched. Looked up from germline, CDR1 is ENHRY and CDR2 is SYGVKD. The CDR3: CAIRQTSGSVVDEQFF. The CDR3 DNA sequence: TGTGCCATCAGGCAAACTAGCGGGAGCGTTGTGGATGAGCAGTTCTTC.

This chain joins TRBV6-5 and TRBJ2-6; TRBD1 matches at 7 bases. J gave up 10 bases and V 3 bases, and 9 bases lay outside the gene matches. This CDR3 has 15 residues. The germline V gene has CDR1 MNHEY and CDR2 SVGAGI. For the CDR3, the DNA is TGTGCCAGCAGTTATGGAGACAGGGTGCCAAACGTCCTGACTTTC. Translated, it gives CASSYGDRVPNVLTF.

The chain joins TRBV5-6 to TRBJ1-5; D is possibly TRBD1 (5 bases). Per germline, CDR1 SGHDT and CDR2 YYEEEE. V was clipped by 3 bases and J by 3 bases, with 13 bases between them. The CDR3 has 15 residues. The CDR3 nucleotides are TGTGCCAGCAGCTGGGGGGGGAGATACAATCAGCCCCAGCATTTT. It is translated as CASSWGGRYNQPQHF.

The chain has TRBV7-9 and TRBJ2-5; 7 bases are shared with TRBD1. CDR1 SEHNR and CDR2 FQNEAQ come from the germline V gene (reference sequence). Germline trimming cut 1 base from V and 1 base from J; bases unmatched to any gene: 12. The CDR3 is 18 residues long. CDR3 in amino acids: CASSLGLSRGPRQETQYF. The CDR3, as DNA: TGTGCCAGCAGCTTAGGGCTGTCGAGGGGGCCACGCCAAGAGACCCAGTACTTC.

The chain links TRBV7-9 to TRBJ1-2; TRBD1 agrees at 7 bases. V shed 1 base, J shed 8 bases, and the junction held 7 bases outside the gene matches. Germline V lookup: CDR1 SEHNR, CDR2 FQNEAQ (reference sequence). This CDR3 region has 14 residues. The DNA of the CDR3 is TGTGCCAGCAGCTTAGAAGGGGGCGCGTGGGGCTACACCTTC. Protein sequence: CASSLEGGAWGYTF.

The rearrangement joins TRBV4-3 to TRBJ1-1, with D maybe TRBD1 (6 bases). Trimming removed 0 bases at V and 3 bases at J, with 11 bases between. Germline assignment: CDR1 LGHNA and CDR2 YSLEER. The CDR3 has 15 amino acids. CDR3 sequence (DNA): TGCGCCAGCAGCCAAGAACCGCAGGGGCACACTGAAGCTTTCTTT. It encodes CASSQEPQGHTEAFF.

The chain has TRBV19 and TRBJ2-1; TRBD2 agrees at 8 bases. The CDR3 sequence is 16 residues long. Trimming removed 3 bases from V and 8 bases from J; junction bases left unmatched: 12. CDR1 LNHDA and CDR2 SQIVND come from the germline V gene (reference sequence). In nucleotides, the CDR3 is TGTGCCAGTAGTATTTCTCCGGGGACTAGTGTCGATGAGCAGTTCTTC. Encoded protein: CASSISPGTSVDEQFF.

V usage is TRBV7-2 and J usage is TRBJ2-2; D unresolved. The V end was cut by 3 bases, the J end by 3 bases, with 2 bases between. The V gene's germline CDR1 is SGHTA and CDR2 FQGNSA. The CDR3 is 12 amino acids. As DNA, the CDR3 is TGTGCCAGCAGCTTCTACACCGGGGAGCTGTTTTTT. This translates into CASSFYTGELFF.

The V call is TRBV6-1, the J call TRBJ2-5; 7 bases fit TRBD1. With 4 bases clipped from V and 5 bases from J, the junction kept 7 bases outside the gene matches. This CDR3 comprises 14 residues. Germline lookup yields CDR1 MNHNS and CDR2 SASEGT. The CDR3 spells CASSADRAGETQYF. CDR3 DNA: TGTGCCAGCAGTGCCGACAGGGCCGGGGAGACCCAGTACTTC.

This chain uses TRBV6-1 with TRBJ1-5; 8 positions agree with TRBD1. The length of the CDR3 is 14 residues. The V gene end was trimmed by 7 bases and the J gene end by 6 bases; junction bases not matched to a gene: 8. Germline V lookup: CDR1 MNHNS, CDR2 SASEGT. The CDR3 nucleotides read TGTGCCAGCAACGCACAGGGGGGCGGTCAGCCCCAGCATTTT. Protein product: CASNAQGGGQPQHF.

The chain recombines TRBV6-5 with TRBJ2-7, with D possibly being TRBD1 (5 bases). The CDR3 totals 13 residues. Germline V gene lookup returns CDR1 MNHEY and CDR2 SVGAGI. The V and J ends lost 5 bases and 6 bases respectively, with 14 bases between them. This chain's CDR3 is CASSPGYSSEQYF. The CDR3 nucleotides are TGTGCCAGCAGTCCAGGGTATTCGAGCGAGCAGTACTTC.

The rearrangement links TRBV18 to TRBJ2-5; D unclear. CDR3 size: 15 residues. Deletions cut 2 bases from V and 2 bases from J, with 12 bases between. Germline V gives CDR1 KGHSH, CDR2 LQKENI. CDR3 loop: CASSPSLGLQETQYF. The CDR3 DNA is TGTGCCAGCTCACCATCCCTGGGCCTACAAGAGACCCAGTACTTC.

V and J are TRBV7-9 and TRBJ1-4; 7 bases align to TRBD1. The CDR3 is made up of 16 amino acids. Germline values: CDR1 SEHNR, CDR2 FQNEAQ (reference sequence). V gave up 5 bases and J gave up 0 bases; unmatched junction bases: 6. In nucleotides, the CDR3 is TGTGCCAGCAGCCTTGACAGGGCCGCAACTAATGAAAAACTGTTTTTT. It specifies CASSLDRAATNEKLFF.

The chain uses TRBV10-1 and TRBJ2-7, with D unresolved. Per germline, CDR1 WNHNN and CDR2 SYGVQD (reference sequence). V was trimmed by 0 bases and J by 3 bases, leaving 9 bases between them. CDR3 size: 14 residues. The CDR3 nucleotides read TGCGCCAGCAGTGAGTCGACACAGCTCTACGAGCAGTACTTC. It yields the protein CASSESTQLYEQYF.